The text below deals with one T cell receptor beta chain. A single count supports this clone. Its antigen target is currently unknown. No much larger clone exists at a distance of one base, and base qualities are not known. The CDR3 regions of human TCRbeta chains were subjected to immunosequencing. Per the original workflow: Repertoire TCRs were matched against a reference library of SARS-CoV-2-specific TCRs generated with the MIRA antigen-specificity platform. Breadth was defined as the fraction of unique TCRs that were SARS-CoV-2-associated. Depth was defined as the fraction of total T cells that were SARS-CoV-2-associated. Each spike-specific TCR was assigned to its reactive spike region and to a CD4 or CD8 class using the MIRA data. Log10-transformed breadth and depth values were compared by one-way ANOVA with Sidak's multiple comparisons tests. The table was pulled from immuneACCESS by TCRdb, which kept in-frame rearrangements only. Such tables lose some clones; where checked, under half of the loss comes from unresolved V genes, and the rest has no known cause. Clonal size and the V and J genes are those of that table, whereas D and trimming came from the DNA. For this sample there are around 180,000 clones; approximately 86% appear just once. The top ten clonotypes cover 2.6% of the sample.

The data originate from a study of T cell responses to AZD1222 COVID-19 vaccine (dated by TCRdb to the early 2020s). Context from the whole study: Because spike-specific TCR depth and breadth did not differ between the two schedules, AZD1222 recipients who got a second dose at roughly 4 weeks were pooled with those who got a second dose at roughly 12 weeks. A total of 230 to 250 trial participants underwent TCR sequencing, of whom around 200 received two doses of AZD1222 and around 26 received two doses of the MenACWY control vaccine. Trial participants were enrolled by age into subgroups of 18-55, 56-69 and 70-plus years, and 148, 28 and 57 TCR-sequenced participants, respectively, were included in these subgroups. The paper's findings and limits, for the study overall: Reportedly, almost half of the unique spike-specific TCRs recognized epitopes lying outside the regions that are mutated in the B.1.351 and B.1.1.7 variants. In the small 56-69-year group, the increase in depth fell short of significance, most likely because of low power. Because no day 14 peak-response samples were available, repertoires were characterized only after the peak T cell response. Participants were mostly white British and included more females than males, and it was suggested by the authors that clonal diversity may have been underestimated. After two AZD1222 doses, spike-specific TCR breadth and depth were significantly higher than at day 0 and than in MenACWY recipients. The whole spike protein was spanned by vaccine-associated CD4 TCRs, and dominant responses were seen in regions 160-218 and 743-854. Conclusions about previously exposed vaccinees are limited, since just 5 or 6 AZD1222 recipients were seropositive for SARS-CoV-2 at baseline.

Interpreted using the paper, the time point label stands for: baseline before first vaccination. Vaccinee samples came from UK trials COV001 and COV002, including a single-blind randomized controlled phase 2/3 trial of AZD1222 (ChAdOx1 nCoV-19) in healthy adults. For TCRbeta chain sequencing, PBMC samples were collected from trial participants at day 0 and at day 28 after the second dose. CDR1 and CDR2 were assigned from the germline V gene as SGHTA and FQGNSA. Including cysteine and phenylalanine, the CDR3 has 14 amino acids. Left in the record is the CDR3 DNA by itself, 42 bases read in frame from the first base. Trimming takes 0 bases from V and 3 bases from J, and the germline ends sit 7 bases apart.

This TCR came from an adult in good health. The rearranged chain carries TRBV7-2 and TRBJ2-3; the D segment may tentatively be TRBD1 or TRBD2, each giving 5 matched bases. Here the sequenced sample was peripheral blood, taken on day 0 of AZD1222 vaccination. The nucleotide sequence reads as follows: TGTGCCAGCAGCTTAGCTTGGGGGACAGATACGCAGTATTTT. This codes for CASSLAWGTDTQYF.